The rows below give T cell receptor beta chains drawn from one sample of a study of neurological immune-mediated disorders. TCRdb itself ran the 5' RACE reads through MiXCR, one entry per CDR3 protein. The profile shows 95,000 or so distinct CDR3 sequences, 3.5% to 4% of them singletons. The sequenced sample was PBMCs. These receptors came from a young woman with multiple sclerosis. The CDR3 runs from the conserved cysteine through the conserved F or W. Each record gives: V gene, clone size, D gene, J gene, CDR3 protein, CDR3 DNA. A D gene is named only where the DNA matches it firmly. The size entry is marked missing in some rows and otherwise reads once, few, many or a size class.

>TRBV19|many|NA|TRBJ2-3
CASSTGQYTDTQYF
TGTGCCAGTAGTACCGGACAGTACACAGATACGCAGTATTTT
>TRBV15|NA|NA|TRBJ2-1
CATSRGTTHNEQFF
TGTGCCACCAGCAGAGGAACAACACACAATGAGCAGTTCTTC
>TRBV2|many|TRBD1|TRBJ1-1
CASRNRGGNTEAFF
TGTGCCAGCAGAAACAGGGGGGGCAACACTGAAGCTTTCTTT
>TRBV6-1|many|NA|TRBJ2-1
CASSDPARPQRAYNEQFF
TGTGCCAGCAGTGACCCGGCCAGACCCCAGAGGGCCTACAATGAGCAGTTCTTC
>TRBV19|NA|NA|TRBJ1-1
CASSIVPDGREAFF
TGTGCCAGTAGTATAGTCCCGGACGGCCGTGAAGCTTTCTTT
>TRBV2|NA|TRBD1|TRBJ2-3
CASIWEEGTGNLDTQYF
TGTGCCAGCATCTGGGAAGAGGGGACAGGGAACTTGGATACGCAGTATTTT
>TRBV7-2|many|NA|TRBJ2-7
CASSLAVATGEQYF
TGTGCCAGCAGCTTAGCGGTCGCTACGGGGGAGCAGTACTTC
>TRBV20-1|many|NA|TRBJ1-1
CSARDRQRAEAFF
TGCAGTGCTAGAGATCGACAGCGCGCTGAAGCTTTCTTT
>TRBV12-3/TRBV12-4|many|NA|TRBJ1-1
CAGRQANTEAFF
TGTGCCGGCCGCCAGGCGAACACTGAAGCTTTCTTT
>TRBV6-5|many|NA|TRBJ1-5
CASSFSRGATNQPQHF
TGTGCCAGCAGTTTCTCGAGAGGGGCCACAAATCAGCCCCAGCATTTT
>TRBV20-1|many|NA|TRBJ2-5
CSAWTIQETQYF
TGCAGTGCTTGGACAATTCAAGAGACCCAGTACTTC
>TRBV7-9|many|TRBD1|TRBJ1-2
CASSKGQGAGYTF
TGTGCCAGCAGCAAGGGACAGGGGGCTGGCTACACCTTC
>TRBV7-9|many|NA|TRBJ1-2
CASSPRSRGYTF
TGTGCCAGCAGCCCCAGATCGCGGGGCTACACCTTC
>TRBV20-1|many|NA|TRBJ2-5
CSAREVGGRETQYF
TGCAGTGCTAGAGAAGTGGGGGGGCGAGAGACCCAGTACTTC
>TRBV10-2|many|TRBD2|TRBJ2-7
CASQTSGGVYEQYF
TGCGCCAGCCAGACTAGCGGGGGTGTCTACGAGCAGTACTTC
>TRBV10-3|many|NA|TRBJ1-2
CAISESYKSNYGYTF
TGTGCCATCAGTGAGTCGTATAAGTCTAACTATGGCTACACCTTC
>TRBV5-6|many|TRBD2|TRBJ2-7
CASSAGLAGASYEQYF
TGTGCCAGCAGCGCGGGACTAGCGGGGGCCTCCTACGAGCAGTACTTC
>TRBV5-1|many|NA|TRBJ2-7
CASSLVSRYDRTAPSSYEQYF
TGCGCCAGCAGCTTGGTTTCCCGCTACGACCGGACAGCACCTAGCTCCTACGAGCAGTACTTC
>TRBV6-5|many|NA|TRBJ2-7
CASSYRFSAGAYEQYF
TGTGCCAGCAGTTACAGATTTTCGGCAGGTGCCTACGAGCAGTACTTC
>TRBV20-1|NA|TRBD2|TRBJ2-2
CSARDPTSVTETGELFF
TGCAGTGCTAGAGACCCGACTAGCGTAACAGAAACCGGGGAGCTGTTTTTT
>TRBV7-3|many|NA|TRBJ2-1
CASSLNMDEREQFF
TGTGCCAGCAGCTTAAACATGGACGAGCGCGAGCAGTTCTTC
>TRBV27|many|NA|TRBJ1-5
CASSWNSNQPQHF
TGTGCCAGCAGTTGGAATAGCAATCAGCCCCAGCATTTT
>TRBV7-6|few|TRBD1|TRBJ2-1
CASSLRNRGNEQFF
TGTGCCAGCAGCCTACGAAACAGGGGGAATGAGCAGTTCTTC
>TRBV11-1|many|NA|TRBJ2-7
CASSLLGRADYEQYF
TGTGCCAGCAGCTTACTTGGGCGCGCAGACTACGAGCAGTACTTC
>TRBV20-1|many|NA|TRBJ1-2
CSAMEGLGYGYTF
TGCAGTGCTATGGAGGGCCTAGGCTATGGCTACACCTTC
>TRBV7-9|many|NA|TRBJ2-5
CASRRDSFGETQYF
TGTGCCAGCAGGCGAGACAGTTTTGGGGAGACCCAGTACTTC
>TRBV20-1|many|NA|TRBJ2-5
CSAREGGVNLETQYF
TGCAGTGCTAGAGAGGGGGGCGTAAATTTAGAGACCCAGTACTTC
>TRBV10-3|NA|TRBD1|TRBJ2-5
CAINSGTVQETQYF
TGTGCCATCAACTCCGGGACAGTCCAAGAGACCCAGTACTTC
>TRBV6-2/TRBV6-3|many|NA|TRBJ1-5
CASSYYSNQPQHF
TGTGCCAGCAGTTATTACAGCAATCAGCCCCAGCATTTT
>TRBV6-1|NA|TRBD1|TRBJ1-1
CASSDTLQGNEAFF
TGTGCCAGCAGCGATACCTTACAGGGGAATGAAGCTTTCTTT
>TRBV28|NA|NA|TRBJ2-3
CATAGLTDTQYF
TGTGCCACCGCGGGACTTACAGATACGCAGTATTTT
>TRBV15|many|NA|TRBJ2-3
CATSLPGAVFDTQYF
TGTGCCACCAGCCTTCCGGGGGCCGTTTTCGATACGCAGTATTTT
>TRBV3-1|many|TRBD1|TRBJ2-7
CASSQTDRAYEQYF
TGTGCCAGCAGCCAAACTGACAGGGCCTACGAGCAGTACTTC
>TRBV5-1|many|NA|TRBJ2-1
CASSLVRGVYNEQFF
TGCGCTAGCAGCTTGGTCAGGGGGGTCTACAATGAGCAGTTCTTC